This TCR beta chain was recorded in a study of blood T cell repertoires in COVID-19. Overall study: Samples of COVID-19 (acute and convalescent) were obtained from the United States, Italy and Spain. PBMCs, B-cell-depleted T cells, or T cells provided the cDNA or gDNA that made up the material.

Trimming shortened V by 3 bases and J by 3 bases, and 11 bases separated the two germline ends. Germline CDR1 reads MNHEY; CDR2 reads SVGAGI. This CDR3 is built from 15 residues. This table comes from immunoSEQ multiplex PCR, and its TCRdb copy is limited to in-frame clones, with some not included. Altogether around 180,000 clones are present, approximately 85% being singletons, with the ten largest covering over 7.5%. This clonotype was sampled from a woman at least 80 years old with acute or convalescent COVID-19. The V call is TRBV6-5, the J call TRBJ2-2, with D perhaps matching TRBD1 (6 bases). Sequencing input: peripheral blood. CDR3 sequence (DNA): TGTGCCAGCAGTTATGTAACAGGGCACACCGGGGAGCTGTTTTTT. It codes for CASSYVTGHTGELFF.